This TCR beta chain was obtained from a study of identical twins. TCRdb used MiXCR to reprocess the 5' RACE reads, holding one entry per CDR3 protein. The sample has fewer than 250,000 distinct CDR3 sequences, around 10% seen once. This clonotype was detected many times. The TCR comes from a woman aged 18-30 years in good health. The material sequenced was memory (CD45RO+) T cells sorted from blood.

This CDR3 is CSVYRGMNTEAFF. The DNA of the CDR3 is TGCAGCGTTTACAGGGGCATGAACACTGAAGCTTTCTTT. The V call is TRBV29-1, the J call TRBJ1-1, with TRBD1 identical over 7 bases. Germline lookup yields CDR1 SQVTM and CDR2 ANQGSEA. V lost 5 bases to trimming and J lost 0 bases; unmatched junction nucleotides: 3. This CDR3 has 13 amino acids.